Listed below are T cell receptor beta chains from one sample, sequenced in a study of blood T cells in healthy people across ages. TCRdb re-analysed the 5' RACE reads in MiXCR, keeping a single row per CDR3 protein. The sample yields over 1,500,000 distinct CDR3 sequences, around half seen once. Sequencing was done on a sample of blood. The receptors come from a woman aged 40 to 50 in good health. The CDR3 runs from the conserved cysteine through the conserved F or W. The order of the fields is D gene, J gene, V gene, clone size, CDR3 protein, CDR3 DNA. D genes are given only for firm matches. Clone size is given for some rows only: seen once, a few or many times, or a class if the clone is expanded.

TRBD1	TRBJ2-3	TRBV7-2	-	CASSPQGKVVGDTQYF	TGTGCCAGCAGCCCACAGGGGAAGGTAGTTGGAGATACGCAGTATTTT
TRBD1	TRBJ1-5	TRBV20-1	-	CGAQGQGNQPQHF	TGCGGTGCCCAAGGACAGGGGAATCAGCCCCAGCATTTT
TRBD2	TRBJ2-1	TRBV6-2/TRBV6-3	-	CASSYSGGLHSYNEQFF	TGTGCCAGCAGTTACTCGGGGGGACTACACTCCTACAATGAGCAGTTCTTC
TRBD2	TRBJ2-5	TRBV10-2	-	CASSVLAGGLQETQYF	TGCGCCAGCAGTGTCCTAGCGGGGGGGCTTCAAGAGACCCAGTACTTC
TRBD1	TRBJ1-6	TRBV6-2/TRBV6-3	few	CASISHTGGDSPLHF	TGTGCCAGCATTTCCCATACAGGGGGCGATTCACCCCTCCACTTT
-	TRBJ2-7	TRBV15	-	CATSRDPLAGPLVEQYF	TGTGCCACCAGCAGAGATCCCCTCGCAGGGCCCCTTGTCGAGCAGTACTTC
-	TRBJ2-7	TRBV4-3	few	CASSQDSGNPYEQYF	TGCGCCAGCAGCCAAGATTCAGGGAACCCCTACGAGCAGTACTTC
-	TRBJ1-1	TRBV6-6	-	CASSYSGQSNTEAFF	TGTGCCAGCAGTTACTCTGGGCAGTCGAACACTGAAGCTTTCTTT
-	TRBJ2-5	TRBV28	-	CASTTDGTGPITQYF	TGTGCCAGCACCACCGACGGGACCGGTCCTATCACCCAGTACTTC
-	TRBJ2-7	TRBV5-1	-	CASSLEWRGLSLSSYNEQYF	TGCGCCAGCAGCTTGGAGTGGCGGGGCCTCTCTTTAAGCTCCTACAATGAGCAGTACTTC
TRBD2	TRBJ2-3	TRBV2	few	CASSVGLAGSTDTQYF	TGTGCCAGCAGCGTAGGGCTAGCGGGGTCCACAGATACGCAGTATTTT
-	TRBJ2-3	TRBV4-2	-	CASSQSTGVTDTQYF	TGTGCCAGCAGCCAATCGACCGGAGTTACAGATACGCAGTATTTT
-	TRBJ2-5	TRBV12-3/TRBV12-4	-	CASTPDGYGTQYF	TGTGCCAGCACCCCTGACGGGTATGGGACCCAGTACTTC
-	TRBJ1-6	TRBV28	-	CASSMETGGNNSPLHF	TGTGCCAGCAGTATGGAGACAGGCGGTAATAATTCACCCCTCCACTTT
-	TRBJ1-4	TRBV7-2	-	CASSLGAAGRYEKLFF	TGTGCCAGCAGCTTAGGGGCGGCAGGTCGATACGAAAAACTGTTTTTT
TRBD1	TRBJ1-5	TRBV2	-	CASSPIPDRARQPQHF	TGTGCCAGCAGTCCTATACCGGACAGGGCGCGTCAGCCCCAGCATTTT
-	TRBJ2-1	TRBV20-1	-	CSATGAISYNEQFF	TGCAGTGCTACGGGGGCAATATCCTACAATGAGCAGTTCTTC
-	TRBJ2-1	TRBV12-3/TRBV12-4	-	CASSTLVGVHYNEQFF	TGTGCCAGCAGTACCTTAGTGGGAGTCCACTACAATGAGCAGTTCTTC
TRBD1	TRBJ1-1	TRBV11-1	-	CASSLNTGGSEAFF	TGTGCCAGCAGCTTAAACACAGGGGGCTCTGAAGCTTTCTTT
TRBD1	TRBJ1-4	TRBV7-2	-	CASSVARTGAEKLFF	TGTGCCAGCAGCGTTGCCAGGACAGGCGCCGAAAAACTGTTTTTT
TRBD1	TRBJ2-3	TRBV29-1	-	CSGTGQGADTQYF	TGCAGCGGAACCGGACAGGGGGCAGATACGCAGTATTTT